A selection of T cell receptor beta chains follows, all from one sample in a study of blood T cell repertoires in COVID-19. Assay used: immunoSEQ multiplex PCR; TCRdb lists only in-frame clones, some missing. The profile covers over 200,000 clones, with around 92% appearing a single time and around 1.2% taken by the ten largest. The sample comprised peripheral blood. The receptors here all came from a man aged 25-45 years with acute or convalescent COVID-19. Both conserved end residues are part of each CDR3. D genes are given only for firm matches. Size values are once, few and many counts, or a class for expanded clones, and some rows have none.

d_gene	j_gene	abundance	v_gene	len	CDR3aa	CDR3nt
.	TRBJ1-1	.	TRBV28	10	CASRDTEAFF	TGTGCCAGCCGGGACACTGAAGCTTTCTTT
.	TRBJ1-1	.	TRBV5-1	14	CASSTGHMNTEAFF	TGCGCCAGCAGCACCGGACACATGAACACTGAAGCTTTCTTT
.	TRBJ2-7	.	TRBV18	14	CASSPLSTDYEQYF	TGTGCCAGCTCACCCCTGTCGACAGACTACGAGCAGTACTTC
TRBD1	TRBJ2-7	.	TRBV2	15	CASRVGPGGFYEQYF	TGTGCCAGCAGGGTTGGGCCAGGGGGCTTTTACGAGCAGTACTTC
TRBD2	TRBJ2-3	.	TRBV12-5	14	CASRDGGSTDTQYF	TGTGCTAGTAGGGACGGGGGGAGCACAGATACGCAGTATTTT
.	TRBJ2-1	.	TRBV3-1/TRBV3-2	18	CASSQVARGRFSYNEQFF	TGTGCCAGCAGCCAAGTTGCCCGCGGGCGCTTCTCCTACAATGAGCAGTTCTTC
.	TRBJ2-2	few	TRBV5-1	15	CASSRQGANTGELFF	TGCGCCAGCAGTCGCCAAGGGGCGAACACCGGGGAGCTGTTTTTT
TRBD2	TRBJ2-1	.	TRBV6-1	17	CASSDPRTSGVYNEQFF	TGTGCCAGCAGTGACCCTCGGACTAGCGGGGTTTACAATGAGCAGTTCTTC
.	TRBJ1-5	.	TRBV19	14	CASSTAGTSQPQHF	TGTGCCAGTAGTACCGCTGGGACATCACAGCCCCAGCATTTT
TRBD1	TRBJ2-7	.	TRBV30	12	CAWGDRPYEQYF	TGTGCCTGGGGGGACAGGCCCTACGAGCAGTACTTC
TRBD1	TRBJ1-2	.	TRBV11-1	14	CASSYGTGGHGYTF	TGTGCCAGCAGCTACGGGACAGGGGGCCATGGCTACACCTTC
TRBD1	TRBJ1-1	.	TRBV5-1	14	CASSPEYRGTEAFF	TGCGCCAGCAGCCCCGAATACAGGGGGACTGAAGCTTTCTTT
.	TRBJ2-7	.	TRBV12-5	13	CASGPSGSYEQYF	TGTGCTAGTGGTCCCTCGGGCTCCTACGAGCAGTACTTC
.	TRBJ1-2	.	TRBV5-1	14	CASSLGDRKYGYTF	TGCGCCAGCAGCCTGGGAGACAGGAAATATGGCTACACCTTC
TRBD2	TRBJ2-7	.	TRBV29-1	14	CSVGVREAPYEQYF	TGCAGCGTTGGGGTGCGGGAGGCCCCCTACGAGCAGTACTTC
.	TRBJ1-6	once	TRBV30	12	CAWSSLNSLLHF	TGTGCCTGGAGTTCATTGAATTCACTCCTCCACTTT
TRBD1	TRBJ2-3	once	TRBV5-1	14	CASWTGISTDTQYF	TGCGCCAGCTGGACAGGAATTAGCACAGATACGCAGTATTTT
.	TRBJ2-3	.	TRBV5-8	14	CASNDRFGTDTQYF	TGTGCCAGCAACGACAGGTTTGGCACAGATACGCAGTATTTT
.	TRBJ2-5	.	TRBV5-1	14	CASSLGTAKETQYF	TGCGCCAGCAGCTTGGGTACAGCCAAAGAGACCCAGTACTTC
.	TRBJ2-1	once	TRBV27	13	CASSLSRYNEQFF	TGTGCCAGCAGTTTATCTCGGTACAATGAGCAGTTCTTC
.	TRBJ2-7	.	TRBV6-5	12	CASDSQTYEQYF	TGTGCCAGCGATTCACAGACCTACGAGCAGTACTTC
TRBD2	TRBJ2-1	.	TRBV29-1	14	CSVRSGTLYNEQFF	TGCAGCGTCAGGAGCGGGACCCTCTACAATGAGCAGTTCTTC
.	TRBJ2-7	.	TRBV5-6	12	CASSSLTYEQYF	TGTGCCAGCAGCTCCCTTACCTACGAGCAGTACTTC
.	TRBJ2-2	.	TRBV11-2	16	CASSLVVTKNTGELFF	TGTGCCAGCAGCTTAGTAGTGACAAAGAACACCGGGGAGCTGTTTTTT
.	TRBJ2-7	.	TRBV6-5	16	CASSYVSRANSYEQYF	TGTGCCAGCAGTTACGTCTCCAGGGCGAACTCCTACGAGCAGTACTTC
TRBD1	TRBJ1-2	few	TRBV2	15	CASSEFGQGGYGYTF	TGTGCCAGCAGTGAATTCGGACAGGGTGGCTATGGCTACACCTTC
TRBD1	TRBJ1-2	.	TRBV19	12	CATTQGAHGYTF	TGTGCCACTACGCAGGGGGCTCATGGCTACACCTTC
.	TRBJ1-2	.	TRBV19	13	CASSRTRNYGYTF	TGTGCCAGTAGTAGAACACGAAACTATGGCTACACCTTC
.	TRBJ1-1	.	TRBV11-2	16	CASSLRASFGDTEAFF	TGTGCCAGCAGCTTAAGGGCCTCCTTCGGGGACACTGAAGCTTTCTTT
.	TRBJ2-3	.	TRBV29-1	13	CSVQLGGLDTQYF	TGCAGCGTTCAACTAGGGGGATTAGATACGCAGTATTTT
TRBD2	TRBJ2-2	.	TRBV13	15	CASTYGRGDTGELFF	TGTGCCAGCACCTACGGGCGGGGGGACACCGGGGAGCTGTTTTTT
.	TRBJ1-2	once	TRBV7-2	14	CASSAPLTDYGYTF	TGTGCCAGCAGCGCACCACTGACAGACTATGGCTACACCTTC